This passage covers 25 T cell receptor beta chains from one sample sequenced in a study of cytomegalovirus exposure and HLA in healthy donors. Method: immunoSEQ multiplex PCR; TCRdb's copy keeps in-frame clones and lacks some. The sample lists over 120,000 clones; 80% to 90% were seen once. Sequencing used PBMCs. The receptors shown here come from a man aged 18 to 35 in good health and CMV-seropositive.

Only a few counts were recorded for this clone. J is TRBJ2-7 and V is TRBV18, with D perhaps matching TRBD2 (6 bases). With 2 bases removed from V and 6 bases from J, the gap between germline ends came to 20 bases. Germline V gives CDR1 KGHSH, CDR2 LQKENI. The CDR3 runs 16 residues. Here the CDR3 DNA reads TGTGCCAGCTCACCAATAGCCCGGGGCGGCGGGGTCGAGCAGTACTTC. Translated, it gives CASSPIARGGGVEQYF.

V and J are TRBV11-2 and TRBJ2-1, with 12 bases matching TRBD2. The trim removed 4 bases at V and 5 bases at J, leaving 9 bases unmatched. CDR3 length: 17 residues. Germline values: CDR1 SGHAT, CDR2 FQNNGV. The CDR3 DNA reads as TGTGCCAGCAGCTCCTCAGCTGGACTAGCGGGGAACAATGAGCAGTTCTTC. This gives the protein CASSSSAGLAGNNEQFF.

CDR3 DNA: TGTGCCAGCAGTTTATCGGGGCAGGGGGCTAGAAACACCATATATTTT. Translating it yields CASSLSGQGARNTIYF. The V gene is TRBV27, the J gene TRBJ1-3, with 8 bases identical to TRBD1. Germline CDR1 is MNHEY and CDR2 is SMNVEV (reference sequence). This CDR3 comprises 16 residues. After removal of 0 bases from V and 5 bases from J, the junction contained 6 bases not matched to a gene.

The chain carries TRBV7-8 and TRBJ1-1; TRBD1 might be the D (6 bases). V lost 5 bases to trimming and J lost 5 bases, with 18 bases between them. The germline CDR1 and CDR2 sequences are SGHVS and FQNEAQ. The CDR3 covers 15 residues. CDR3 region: CASSPKQGRGTEAFF. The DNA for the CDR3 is TGTGCCAGCAGCCCTAAACAGGGAAGGGGGACTGAAGCTTTCTTT.

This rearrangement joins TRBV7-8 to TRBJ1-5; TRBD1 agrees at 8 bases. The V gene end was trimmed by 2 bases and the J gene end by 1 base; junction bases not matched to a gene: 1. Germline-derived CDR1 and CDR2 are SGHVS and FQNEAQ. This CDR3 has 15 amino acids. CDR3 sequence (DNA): TGTGCCAGCAGCTTAACAGGGGGAAGCAATCAGCCCCAGCATTTT. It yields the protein CASSLTGGSNQPQHF.

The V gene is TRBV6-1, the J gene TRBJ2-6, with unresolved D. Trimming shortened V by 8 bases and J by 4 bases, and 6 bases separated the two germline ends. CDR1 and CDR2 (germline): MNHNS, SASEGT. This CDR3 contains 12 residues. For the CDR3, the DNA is TGTGCCAGCGAGCACGGGGCCAACGTCCTGACTTTC. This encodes CASEHGANVLTF.

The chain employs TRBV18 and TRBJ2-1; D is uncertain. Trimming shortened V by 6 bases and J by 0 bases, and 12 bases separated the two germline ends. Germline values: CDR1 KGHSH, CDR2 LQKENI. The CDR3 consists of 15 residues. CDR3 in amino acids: CASSPISSSYNEQFF. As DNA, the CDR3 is TGTGCCAGCTCGCCTATTTCTAGCTCCTACAATGAGCAGTTCTTC.

CDR3 sequence reads: CASSLSGGVSTDTQYF. The CDR3 DNA follows: TGCGCCAGCAGCCTTAGCGGGGGGGTTAGCACAGATACGCAGTATTTT. This rearrangement joins TRBV5-1 to TRBJ2-3, with 11 bases aligning to TRBD2. The CDR3 has 16 residues. J was trimmed by 0 bases and V by 4 bases; bases with no gene match: 4. Germline CDR1 is SGHRS and CDR2 is YFSETQ.

For the CDR3, the DNA is TGTGCCAGCAGTTCAAGACTAGAAGCAGATACGCAGTATTTT. Its translation: CASSSRLEADTQYF. The chain recombines TRBV27 with TRBJ2-3; maybe TRBD2 (6 bases). Germline CDR1 reads MNHEY; CDR2 reads SMNVEV (reference sequence). CDR3 length equals 14 residues. The germline V and J ends were trimmed by 4 bases and 4 bases, with 12 bases remaining between them.

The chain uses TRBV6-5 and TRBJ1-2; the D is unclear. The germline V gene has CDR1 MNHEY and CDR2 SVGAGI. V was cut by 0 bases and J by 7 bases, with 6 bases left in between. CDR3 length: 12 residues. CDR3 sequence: CASSYSEGGYTF. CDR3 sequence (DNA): TGTGCCAGCAGTTACTCAGAGGGTGGCTACACCTTC.

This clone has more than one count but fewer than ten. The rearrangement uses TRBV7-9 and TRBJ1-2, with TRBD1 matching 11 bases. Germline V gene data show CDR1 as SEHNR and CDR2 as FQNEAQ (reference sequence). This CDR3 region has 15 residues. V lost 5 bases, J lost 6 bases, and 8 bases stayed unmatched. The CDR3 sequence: CASSLRTGGQDGYTF. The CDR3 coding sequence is TGTGCCAGCAGCCTTCGGACAGGGGGCCAGGATGGCTACACCTTC.

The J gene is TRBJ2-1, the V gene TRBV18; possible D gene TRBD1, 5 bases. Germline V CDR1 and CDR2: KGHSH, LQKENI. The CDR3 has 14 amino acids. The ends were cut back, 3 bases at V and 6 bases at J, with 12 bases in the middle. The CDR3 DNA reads TGTGCCAGCTCACCCAGGGAAGGAAGCAATGAGCAGTTCTTC. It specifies CASSPREGSNEQFF.

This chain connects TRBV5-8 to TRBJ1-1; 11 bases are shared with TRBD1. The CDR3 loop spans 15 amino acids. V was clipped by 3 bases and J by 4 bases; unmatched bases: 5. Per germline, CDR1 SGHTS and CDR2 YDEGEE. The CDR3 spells CASSWTGQGATEAFF. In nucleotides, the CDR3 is TGTGCCAGCAGCTGGACCGGACAGGGGGCCACTGAAGCTTTCTTT. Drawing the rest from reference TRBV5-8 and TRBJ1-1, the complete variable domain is EAGVTQSPTHLIKTRGQQATLRCSPISGHTSVYWYQQALGLGLQFLLWYDEGEERNRGNFPPRFSGRQFPNYSSELNVNALELEDSALYLCASSWTGQGATEAFFGQGTRLTVV.

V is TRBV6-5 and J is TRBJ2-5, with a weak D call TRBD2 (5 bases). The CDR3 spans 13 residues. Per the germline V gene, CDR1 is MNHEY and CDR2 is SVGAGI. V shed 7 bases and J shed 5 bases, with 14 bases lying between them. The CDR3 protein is CASTTPRGETQYF. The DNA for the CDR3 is TGTGCCAGCACCACCCCGAGAGGGGAGACCCAGTACTTC.

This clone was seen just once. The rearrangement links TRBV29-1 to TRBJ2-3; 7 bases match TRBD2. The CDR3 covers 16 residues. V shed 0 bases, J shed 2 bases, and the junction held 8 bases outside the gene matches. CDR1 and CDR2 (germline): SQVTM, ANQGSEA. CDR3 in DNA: TGCAGCGTTGAAGATAGCGGGTCCACCCCCACAGATACGCAGTATTTT. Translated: CSVEDSGSTPTDTQYF.

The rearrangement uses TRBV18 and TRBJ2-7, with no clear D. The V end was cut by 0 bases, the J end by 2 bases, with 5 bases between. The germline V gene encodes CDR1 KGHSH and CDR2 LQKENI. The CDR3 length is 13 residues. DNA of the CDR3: TGTGCCAGCTCACCACCAATCACCTACGAGCAGTACTTC. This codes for CASSPPITYEQYF.

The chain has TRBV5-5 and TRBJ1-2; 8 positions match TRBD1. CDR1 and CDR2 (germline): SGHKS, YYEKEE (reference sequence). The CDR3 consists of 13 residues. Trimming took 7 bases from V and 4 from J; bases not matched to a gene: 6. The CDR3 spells CASLLDRVYGYTF. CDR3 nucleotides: TGTGCCAGCCTATTGGACAGGGTCTATGGCTACACCTTC.

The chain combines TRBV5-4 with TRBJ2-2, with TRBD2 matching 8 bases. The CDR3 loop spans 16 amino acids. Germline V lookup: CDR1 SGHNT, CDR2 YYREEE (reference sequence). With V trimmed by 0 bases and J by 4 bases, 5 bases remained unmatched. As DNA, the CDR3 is TGTGCCAGCAGCTTGGAGCCTAGCGGGCTCACCGGGGAGCTGTTTTTT. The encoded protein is CASSLEPSGLTGELFF.

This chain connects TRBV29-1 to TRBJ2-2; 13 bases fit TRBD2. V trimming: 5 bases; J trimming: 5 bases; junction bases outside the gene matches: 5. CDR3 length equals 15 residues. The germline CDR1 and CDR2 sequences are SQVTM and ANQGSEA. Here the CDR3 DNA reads TGCAGCGTTAAACTAGCGGGAGGGGGAACCGGGGAGCTGTTTTTT. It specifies CSVKLAGGGTGELFF.

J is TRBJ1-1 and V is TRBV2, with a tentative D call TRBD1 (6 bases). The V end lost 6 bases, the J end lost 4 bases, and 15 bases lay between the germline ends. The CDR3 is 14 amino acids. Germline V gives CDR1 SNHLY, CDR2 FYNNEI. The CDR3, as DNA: TGTGCCAGCAGCCTTGGGACACGGACCACTGAAGCTTTCTTT. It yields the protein CASSLGTRTTEAFF. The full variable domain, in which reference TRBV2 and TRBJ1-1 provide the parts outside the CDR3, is EPEVTQTPSHQVTQMGQEVILRCVPISNHLYFYWYRQILGQKVEFLVSFYNNEISEKSEIFDDQFSVERPDGSNFTLKIRSTKLEDSAMYFCASSLGTRTTEAFFGQGTRLTVV.

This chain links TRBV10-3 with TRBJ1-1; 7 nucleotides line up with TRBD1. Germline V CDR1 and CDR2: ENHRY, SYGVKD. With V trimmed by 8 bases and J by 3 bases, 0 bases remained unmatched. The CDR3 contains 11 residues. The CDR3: CAIGQDTEAFF. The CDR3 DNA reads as TGTGCCATCGGACAGGACACTGAAGCTTTCTTT.

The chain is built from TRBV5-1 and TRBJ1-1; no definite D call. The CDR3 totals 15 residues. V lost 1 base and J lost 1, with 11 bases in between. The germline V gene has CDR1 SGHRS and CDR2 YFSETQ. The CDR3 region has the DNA TGCGCCAGCAGCTTGAACAGTATCACGAACACTGAAGCTTTCTTT. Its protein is CASSLNSITNTEAFF.

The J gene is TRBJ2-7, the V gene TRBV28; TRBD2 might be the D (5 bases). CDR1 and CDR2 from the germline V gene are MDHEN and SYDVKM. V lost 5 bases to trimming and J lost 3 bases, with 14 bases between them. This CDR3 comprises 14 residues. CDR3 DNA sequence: TGTGCCAGCAGTCCCCTGTTCGGGGACTACGAGCAGTACTTC. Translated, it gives CASSPLFGDYEQYF.

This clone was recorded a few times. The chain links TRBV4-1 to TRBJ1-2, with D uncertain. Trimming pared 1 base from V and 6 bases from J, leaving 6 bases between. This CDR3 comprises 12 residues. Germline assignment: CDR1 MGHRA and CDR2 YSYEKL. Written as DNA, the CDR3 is TGCGCCAGCAGCCAAGGAGGGAATGGCTACACCTTC. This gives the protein CASSQGGNGYTF.

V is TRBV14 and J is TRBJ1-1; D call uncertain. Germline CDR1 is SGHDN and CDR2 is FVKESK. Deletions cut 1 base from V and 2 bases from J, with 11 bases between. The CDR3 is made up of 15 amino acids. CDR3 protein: CASSQVGDSNTEAFF. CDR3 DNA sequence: TGTGCCAGCAGCCAAGTTGGAGACTCAAACACTGAAGCTTTCTTT.